What follows are 15 T cell receptor beta chains derived from one specimen sequenced in a study of T cells in Graves' hyperthyroidism and ophthalmopathy. Researchers took RNA transcripts and amplified the TCR beta CDR3 regions from them. RT-PCR in the first round (using the HTBI primer set) targeted the TCR CDR3. TCRdb fed the multiplex PCR reads into MiXCR, producing one record per CDR3 protein. Of under 350,000 distinct CDR3 sequences in the sample, approximately 18% were seen once. The source material was blood. Receptors originate from a woman between 45 and 65 years old with Graves' hyperthyroidism.

This clonotype was detected many times. The chain combines TRBV7-9 with TRBJ2-5; D remains ambiguous. The CDR3 covers 13 residues. Trimming pared 2 bases from V and 2 bases from J, leaving 6 bases between. Looked up from germline, CDR1 is SEHNR and CDR2 is FQNEAQ (reference sequence). CDR3 DNA: TGTGCCAGCAGCTTATCGGCGCAAGAGACCCAGTACTTC. It encodes CASSLSAQETQYF.

This clonotype was seen only a few times. The chain employs TRBV29-1 and TRBJ1-1; D perhaps matches TRBD1 (5 bases). The CDR3 totals 15 residues. Germline lookup yields CDR1 SQVTM and CDR2 ANQGSEA. The V end was cut by 4 bases, the J end by 1 base, with 16 bases between. The CDR3, as DNA: TGCAGCGTTGCCTTTCTTCAGGGTTGGAACACTGAAGCTTTCTTT. Translating gives CSVAFLQGWNTEAFF.

The chain is built from TRBV6-5 and TRBJ2-3; 8 bases agree with TRBD2. Unmatched junction bases numbered 8, after V lost 3 bases and J lost 3 bases. CDR1 and CDR2 (germline): MNHEY, SVGAGI. This CDR3 has 16 residues. The CDR3 spells CASSYRGGLGTDTQYF. CDR3 nucleotides: TGTGCCAGCAGTTATAGGGGGGGACTAGGAACAGATACGCAGTATTTT.

The V and J genes are TRBV3-1 and TRBJ2-7; TRBD2 matches 15 bases. J lost 1 base, V lost 5 bases, and 12 bases had no gene match. The length of the CDR3 is 19 residues. Germline V gives CDR1 LGHDT, CDR2 YNNKEL (reference sequence). CDR3 nucleotides: TGTGCCAGCAGCAACGCCAAGGGACTAGCGGGGGGCCCTTCCTACGAGCAGTACGTC. It encodes CASSNAKGLAGGPSYEQYV.

This clonotype has at least ten counts. The V gene is TRBV6-2 or TRBV6-3, the J gene TRBJ2-7, with 13 nucleotides matching TRBD2. The V gene end was trimmed by 2 bases and the J gene end by 6 bases; junction bases not matched to a gene: 10. The CDR3 consists of 17 residues. Germline V gene lookup returns CDR1 MNHEY and CDR2 SVGEGT. CDR3 sequence (DNA): TGTGCCAGCAGTTACCCGGGACTAGCGGGAACATTAGGCGAGCAGTACTTC. Translating it yields CASSYPGLAGTLGEQYF.

This clonotype was observed at least ten times. V usage is TRBV7-2 and J usage is TRBJ1-1; D not resolved. The CDR3 has 16 amino acids. V lost 1 base and J lost 3, with 15 bases in between. Germline V gene sequence: CDR1 SGHTA, CDR2 FQGNSA. CDR3 sequence: CASSLGYSHLHTEAFF. The CDR3 DNA reads TGTGCCAGCAGCTTAGGGTACAGTCATCTTCACACTGAAGCTTTCTTT.

The chain combines TRBV6-1 with TRBJ2-1; TRBD1 might be the D (5 bases). Looked up from germline, CDR1 is MNHNS and CDR2 is SASEGT. CDR3 length: 16 residues. Trimming cost V 4 bases and J 1 base, with 14 bases left between them. CDR3: CASSGRGIGSYNEQFF. CDR3 sequence (DNA): TGTGCCAGCAGTGGAAGGGGAATAGGGTCCTACAATGAGCAGTTCTTC.

In its sample, this clonotype was seen many times. The DNA for the CDR3 is TGTGCCAGCAGTACAGGGGGCAAAGGTTCACCCCTCCACTTT. Its protein is CASSTGGKGSPLHF. The rearrangement links TRBV2 to TRBJ1-6; 9 nucleotides agree with TRBD1. The germline CDR1 and CDR2 sequences are SNHLY and FYNNEI. The CDR3 runs to 14 residues. Germline trimming cut 5 bases from V and 9 bases from J; bases unmatched to any gene: 5. Full variable domain (outside the CDR3, taken from reference TRBV2 and TRBJ1-6): EPEVTQTPSHQVTQMGQEVILRCVPISNHLYFYWYRQILGQKVEFLVSFYNNEISEKSEIFDDQFSVERPDGSNFTLKIRSTKLEDSAMYFCASSTGGKGSPLHFGNGTRLTVT.

V is TRBV5-6 and J is TRBJ2-5; D might be TRBD1 or TRBD2, each matching 5 bases. The V end lost 4 bases, the J end lost 5 bases, and 15 bases lay between the germline ends. Germline V gene lookup returns CDR1 SGHDT and CDR2 YYEEEE. This CDR3 is built from 14 residues. CDR3 loop: CASSPTGTAETQYF. CDR3 DNA sequence: TGTGCCAGCAGCCCGACGGGGACGGCCGAGACCCAGTACTTC.

This clonotype was seen at least ten times. This rearrangement joins TRBV3-1 to TRBJ1-1, with D tentatively TRBD1 (6 bases). The CDR3 is 14 amino acids. The V gene's germline CDR1 is LGHDT and CDR2 YNNKEL (reference sequence). Trimming took 4 bases from V and 6 from J, leaving 15 bases between them. The CDR3 sequence: CASSLPVQGSEAFF. CDR3 nucleotides: TGTGCCAGCAGCCTACCCGTACAGGGCTCTGAAGCTTTCTTT.

The V and J genes are TRBV30 and TRBJ2-3; the D gene is possibly TRBD2 (6 bases). Germline V gene lookup returns CDR1 GTSNPN and CDR2 SVGIG (reference sequence). V gave up 8 bases and J gave up 0 bases, with 12 bases separating them. The CDR3 loop spans 13 amino acids. The CDR3 is CAVGEASTDTQYF. The DNA of the CDR3 is TGTGCCGTTGGGGAGGCTAGCACAGATACGCAGTATTTT.

This chain joins TRBV5-1 and TRBJ2-3; weak D call: TRBD1 (6 bases). Trimming cost V 7 bases and J 0 bases, with 12 bases left between them. The germline V gene has CDR1 SGHRS and CDR2 YFSETQ. The CDR3 runs to 14 residues. CDR3 amino acids: CASGRGTSTDTQYF. The CDR3 nucleotides are TGCGCCAGCGGCAGGGGAACTAGCACAGATACGCAGTATTTT.

This clonotype has ten or more counts. The CDR3 DNA follows: TGTGCCAGCAGCCAAGACAGGGGTCCCAATCAGCCCCAGCATTTT. It yields the protein CASSQDRGPNQPQHF. The V gene is TRBV3-1, the J gene TRBJ1-5; a possible D gene is TRBD1 (6 bases). The CDR3 consists of 15 residues. Germline CDR1 reads LGHDT; CDR2 reads YNNKEL (reference sequence). V was cut by 0 bases and J by 3 bases, with 9 bases left in between. Full variable domain (remainder filled in from reference TRBV3-1 and TRBJ1-5): DTAVSQTPKYLVTQMGNDKSIKCEQNLGHDTMYWYKQDSKKFLKIMFSYNNKELIINETVPNRFSPKSPDKAHLNLHINSLELGDSAVYFCASSQDRGPNQPQHFGDGTRLSIL.

This clonotype was picked up a small number of times. The chain joins TRBV7-2 to TRBJ1-1; D might be TRBD1 (5 bases). V was trimmed by 10 bases and J by 1 base, leaving 10 bases between them. The CDR3 spans 12 residues. Germline V lookup: CDR1 SGHTA, CDR2 FQGNSA. The CDR3 region has the DNA TGTGCCACAGGGTTCGGGAACACTGAAGCTTTCTTT. Residues: CATGFGNTEAFF.

This clonotype turned up a few times. The CDR3 DNA reads TGTGCCAGCAGTTTAGATGTGGGTAGGGGCGGGAGTCAGCCCCAGCATTTT. It translates to CASSLDVGRGGSQPQHF. The genes are TRBV12-3 or TRBV12-4 and TRBJ1-5, with D possibly TRBD1 on 5 matching bases. The CDR3 spans 17 residues. V lost 1 base to trimming and J lost 6 bases, with 19 bases between them.